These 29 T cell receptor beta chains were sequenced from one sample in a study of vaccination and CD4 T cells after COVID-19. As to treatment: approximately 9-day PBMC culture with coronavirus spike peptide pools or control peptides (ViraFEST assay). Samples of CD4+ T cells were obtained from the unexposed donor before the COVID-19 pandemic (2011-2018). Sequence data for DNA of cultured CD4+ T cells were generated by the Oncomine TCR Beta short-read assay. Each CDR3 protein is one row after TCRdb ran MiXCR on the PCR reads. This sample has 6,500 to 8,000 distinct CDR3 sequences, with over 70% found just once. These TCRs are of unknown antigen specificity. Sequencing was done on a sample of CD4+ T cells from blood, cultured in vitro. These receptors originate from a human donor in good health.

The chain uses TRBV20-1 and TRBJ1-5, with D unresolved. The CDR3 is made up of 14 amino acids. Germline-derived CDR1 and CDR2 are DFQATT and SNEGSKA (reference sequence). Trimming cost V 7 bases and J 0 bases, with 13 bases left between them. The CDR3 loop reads CSVPRTSSNQPQHF. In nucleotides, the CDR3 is TGCAGTGTTCCGAGGACTTCTAGCAATCAGCCCCAGCATTTT.

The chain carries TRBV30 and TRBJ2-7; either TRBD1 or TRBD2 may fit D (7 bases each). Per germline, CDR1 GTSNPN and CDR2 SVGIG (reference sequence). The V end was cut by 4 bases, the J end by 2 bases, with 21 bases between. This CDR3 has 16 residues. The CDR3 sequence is CAWTPRWQGGTYEQYF. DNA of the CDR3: TGTGCCTGGACCCCAAGGTGGCAGGGGGGGACCTACGAGCAGTACTTC. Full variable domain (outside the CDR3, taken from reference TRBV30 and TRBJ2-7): SQTIHQWPATLVQPVGSPLSLECTVEGTSNPNLYWYRQAAGRGLQLLFYSVGIGQISSEVPQNLSASRPQDRQFILSSKKLLLSDSGFYLCAWTPRWQGGTYEQYFGPGTRLTVT.

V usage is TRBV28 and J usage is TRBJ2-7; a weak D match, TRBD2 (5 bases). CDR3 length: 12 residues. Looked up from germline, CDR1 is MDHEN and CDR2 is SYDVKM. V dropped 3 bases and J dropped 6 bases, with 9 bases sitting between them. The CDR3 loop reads CASSFSRGEQYF. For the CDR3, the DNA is TGTGCCAGCAGTTTTTCTCGGGGCGAGCAGTACTTC. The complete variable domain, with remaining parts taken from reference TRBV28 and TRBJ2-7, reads DVKVTQSSRYLVKRTGEKVFLECVQDMDHENMFWYRQDPGLGLRLIYFSYDVKMKEKGDIPEGYSVSREKKERFSLILESASTNQTSMYLCASSFSRGEQYFGPGTRLTVT.

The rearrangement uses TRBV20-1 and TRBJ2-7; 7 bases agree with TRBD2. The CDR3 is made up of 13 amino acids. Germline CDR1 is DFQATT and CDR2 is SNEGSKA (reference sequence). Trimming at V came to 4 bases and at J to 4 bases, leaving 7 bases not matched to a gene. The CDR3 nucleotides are TGCAGTGCTATTACCCCGGGGGGATACGAGCAGTACTTC. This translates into CSAITPGGYEQYF.

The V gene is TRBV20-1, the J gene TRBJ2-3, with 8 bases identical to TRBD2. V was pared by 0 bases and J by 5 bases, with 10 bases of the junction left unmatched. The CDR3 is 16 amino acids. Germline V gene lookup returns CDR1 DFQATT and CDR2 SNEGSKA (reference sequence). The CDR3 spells CSARDISGSIVDTQYF. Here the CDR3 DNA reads TGCAGTGCTAGAGATATAAGCGGGAGTATTGTAGATACGCAGTATTTT.

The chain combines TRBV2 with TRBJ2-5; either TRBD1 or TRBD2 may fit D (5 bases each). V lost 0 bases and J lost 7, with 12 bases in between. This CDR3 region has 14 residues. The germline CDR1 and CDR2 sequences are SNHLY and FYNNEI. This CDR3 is CASSEARGAGTQYF. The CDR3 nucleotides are TGTGCCAGCAGTGAAGCTCGAGGGGCAGGGACCCAGTACTTC. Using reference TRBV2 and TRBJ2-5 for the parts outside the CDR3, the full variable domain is EPEVTQTPSHQVTQMGQEVILRCVPISNHLYFYWYRQILGQKVEFLVSFYNNEISEKSEIFDDQFSVERPDGSNFTLKIRSTKLEDSAMYFCASSEARGAGTQYFGPGTRLLVL.

CDR3 in DNA: TGCGCCAGCAGAGTTGACCGGGACGCTGGGCCGGAGTATTTT. Amino acid sequence: CASRVDRDAGPEYF. This sequence joins TRBV10-1 and TRBJ2-3; D is tentatively TRBD1 or TRBD2 (5 bases each). V was trimmed by 6 bases and J by 13 bases, leaving 23 bases between them. This CDR3 is 14 amino acids long. Per the germline V gene, CDR1 is WNHNN and CDR2 is SYGVQD (reference sequence).

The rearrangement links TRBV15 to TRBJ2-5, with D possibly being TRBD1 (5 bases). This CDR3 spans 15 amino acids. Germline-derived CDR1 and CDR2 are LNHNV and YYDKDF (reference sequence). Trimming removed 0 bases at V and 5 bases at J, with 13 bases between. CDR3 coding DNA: TGTGCCACCAGCAGAGACTCCCAGGGTAGGGAGACCCAGTACTTC. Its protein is CATSRDSQGRETQYF.

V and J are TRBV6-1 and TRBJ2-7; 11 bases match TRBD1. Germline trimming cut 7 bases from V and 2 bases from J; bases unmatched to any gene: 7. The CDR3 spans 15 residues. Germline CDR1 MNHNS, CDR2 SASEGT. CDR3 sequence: CASTAPGQGAYEQYF. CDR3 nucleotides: TGTGCCAGCACCGCACCGGGACAGGGGGCCTACGAGCAGTACTTC.

The CDR3 spells CASSPEGGELFF. The DNA for the CDR3 is TGTGCCAGCAGCCCAGAAGGGGGGGAGCTGTTTTTT. V and J are TRBV6-2 or TRBV6-3 and TRBJ2-2; D remains ambiguous. There are 12 residues in the CDR3. Trimming took 6 bases from V and 8 from J, leaving 10 bases between them. Looked up from germline, CDR1 is MNHEY and CDR2 is SVGEGT.

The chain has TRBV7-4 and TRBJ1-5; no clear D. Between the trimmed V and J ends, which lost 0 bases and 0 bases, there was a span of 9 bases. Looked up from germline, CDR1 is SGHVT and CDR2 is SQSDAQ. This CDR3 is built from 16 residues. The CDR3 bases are TGTGCCAGCAGCTTAGCTGTGGGGTATAGCAATCAGCCCCAGCATTTT. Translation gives CASSLAVGYSNQPQHF.

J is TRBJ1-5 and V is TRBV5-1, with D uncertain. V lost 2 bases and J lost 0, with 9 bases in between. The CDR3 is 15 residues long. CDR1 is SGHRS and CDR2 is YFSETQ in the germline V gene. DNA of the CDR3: TGCGCCAGCAGCTTAGGTATGAATAGCAATCAGCCCCAGCATTTT. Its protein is CASSLGMNSNQPQHF.

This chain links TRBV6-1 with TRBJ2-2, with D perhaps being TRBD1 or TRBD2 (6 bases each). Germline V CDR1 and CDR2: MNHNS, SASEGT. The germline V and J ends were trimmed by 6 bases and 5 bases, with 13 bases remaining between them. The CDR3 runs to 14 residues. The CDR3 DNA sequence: TGTGCCAGCAGAAGGGGGGTCTTGACCGGGGAGCTGTTTTTT. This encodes CASRRGVLTGELFF.

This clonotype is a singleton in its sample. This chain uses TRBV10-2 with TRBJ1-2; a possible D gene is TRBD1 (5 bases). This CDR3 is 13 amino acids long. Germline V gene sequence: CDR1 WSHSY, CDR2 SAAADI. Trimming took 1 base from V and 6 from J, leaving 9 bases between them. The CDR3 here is CASSEWGGDGYTF. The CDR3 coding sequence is TGCGCCAGCAGTGAGTGGGGGGGAGATGGCTACACCTTC.

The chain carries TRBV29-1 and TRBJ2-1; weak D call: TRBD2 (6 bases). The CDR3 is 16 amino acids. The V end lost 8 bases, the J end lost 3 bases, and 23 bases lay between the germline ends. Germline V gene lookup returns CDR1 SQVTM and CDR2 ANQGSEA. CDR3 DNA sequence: TGCAGCTTGGTGGGGGGTTTGAACATTGTCTACAATGAGCAGTTCTTC. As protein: CSLVGGLNIVYNEQFF.

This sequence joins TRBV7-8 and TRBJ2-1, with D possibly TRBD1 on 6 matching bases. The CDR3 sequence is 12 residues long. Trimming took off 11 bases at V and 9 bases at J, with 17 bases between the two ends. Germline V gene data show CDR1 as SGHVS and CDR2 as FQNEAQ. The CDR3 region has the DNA TGTGCCGTGCTCCACAGGGAAGGTGAGCAGTTCTTC. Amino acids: CAVLHREGEQFF. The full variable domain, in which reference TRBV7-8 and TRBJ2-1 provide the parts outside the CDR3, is GAGVSQSPRYKVAKRGQDVALRCDPISGHVSLFWYQQALGQGPEFLTYFQNEAQLDKSGLPSDRFFAERPEGSVSTLKIQRTQQEDSAVYLCAVLHREGEQFFGPGTRLTVL.

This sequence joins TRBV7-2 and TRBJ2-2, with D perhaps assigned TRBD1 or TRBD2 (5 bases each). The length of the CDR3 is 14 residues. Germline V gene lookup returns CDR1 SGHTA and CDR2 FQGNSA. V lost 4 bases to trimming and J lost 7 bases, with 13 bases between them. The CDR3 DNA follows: TGTGCCAGCAGCTCGGGACCCCCAGTCGGGGAGCTGTTTTTT. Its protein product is CASSSGPPVGELFF.

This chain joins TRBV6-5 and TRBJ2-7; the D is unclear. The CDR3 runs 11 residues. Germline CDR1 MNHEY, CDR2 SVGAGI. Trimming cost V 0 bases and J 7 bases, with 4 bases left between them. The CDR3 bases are TGTGCCAGCAGTTACTCGTCAGAGCAGTACTTC. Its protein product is CASSYSSEQYF.

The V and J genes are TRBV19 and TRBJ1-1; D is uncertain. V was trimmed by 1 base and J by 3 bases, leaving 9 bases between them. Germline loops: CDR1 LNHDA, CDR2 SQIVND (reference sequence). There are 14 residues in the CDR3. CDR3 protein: CASSIGPGDTEAFF. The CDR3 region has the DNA TGTGCCAGTAGTATAGGTCCGGGTGACACTGAAGCTTTCTTT.

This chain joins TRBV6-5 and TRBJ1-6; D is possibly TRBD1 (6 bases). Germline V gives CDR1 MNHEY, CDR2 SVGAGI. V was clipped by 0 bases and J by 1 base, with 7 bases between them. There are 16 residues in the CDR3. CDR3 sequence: CASSYSRGSYNSPLHF. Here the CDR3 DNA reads TGTGCCAGCAGTTACTCCAGGGGATCCTATAATTCACCCCTCCACTTT.

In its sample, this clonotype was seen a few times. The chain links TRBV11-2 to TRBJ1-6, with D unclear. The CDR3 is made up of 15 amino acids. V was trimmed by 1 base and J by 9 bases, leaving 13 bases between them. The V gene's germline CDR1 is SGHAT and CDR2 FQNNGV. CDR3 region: CASSLAGGLFSPLHF. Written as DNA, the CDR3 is TGTGCCAGCAGCTTAGCGGGCGGGCTCTTTTCACCCCTCCACTTT.

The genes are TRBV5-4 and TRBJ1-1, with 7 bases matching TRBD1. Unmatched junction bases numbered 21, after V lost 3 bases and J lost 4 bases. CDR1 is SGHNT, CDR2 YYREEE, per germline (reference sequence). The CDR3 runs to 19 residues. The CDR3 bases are TGTGCCAGCAGCTATTTAGGACGGGGCGCAGGGGGACGGGGCACTGAAGCTTTCTTT. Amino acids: CASSYLGRGAGGRGTEAFF.

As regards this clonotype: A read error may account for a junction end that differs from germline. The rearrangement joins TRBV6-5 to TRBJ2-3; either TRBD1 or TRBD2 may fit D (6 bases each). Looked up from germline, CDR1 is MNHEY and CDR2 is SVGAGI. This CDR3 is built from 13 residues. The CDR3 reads CASSYGGTYTQYF. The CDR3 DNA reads TGTGCCAGTAGCTACGGGGGCACATATACGCAGTATTTT.

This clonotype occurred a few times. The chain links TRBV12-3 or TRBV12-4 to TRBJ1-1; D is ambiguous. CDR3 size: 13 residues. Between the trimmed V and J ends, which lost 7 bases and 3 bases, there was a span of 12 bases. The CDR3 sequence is CASTRTDYTEAFF. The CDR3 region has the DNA TGTGCCAGCACCCGAACGGATTACACTGAAGCTTTCTTT.

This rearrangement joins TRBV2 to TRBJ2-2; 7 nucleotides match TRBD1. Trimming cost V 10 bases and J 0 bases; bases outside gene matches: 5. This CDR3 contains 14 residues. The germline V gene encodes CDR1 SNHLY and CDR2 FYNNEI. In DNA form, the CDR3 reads TGTGCCACCAAGGGACAGACGAACACCGGGGAGCTGTTTTTT. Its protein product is CATKGQTNTGELFF.

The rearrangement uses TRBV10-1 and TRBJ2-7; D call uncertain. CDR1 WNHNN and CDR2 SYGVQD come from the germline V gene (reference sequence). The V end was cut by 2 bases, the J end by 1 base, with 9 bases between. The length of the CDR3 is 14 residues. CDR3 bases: TGCGCCAGCAGTGAGGTCCCCGAGTCCTACGAGCAGTACTTC. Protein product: CASSEVPESYEQYF.

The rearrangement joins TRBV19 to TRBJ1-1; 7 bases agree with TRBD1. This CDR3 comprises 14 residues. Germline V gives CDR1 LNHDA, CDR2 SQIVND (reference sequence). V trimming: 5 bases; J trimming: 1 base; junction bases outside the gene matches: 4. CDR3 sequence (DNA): TGTGCCAGTAGTTACAGGGGTCCGAACACTGAAGCTTTCTTT. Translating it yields CASSYRGPNTEAFF. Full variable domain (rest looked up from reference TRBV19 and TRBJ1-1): DGGITQSPKYLFRKEGQNVTLSCEQNLNHDAMYWYRQDPGQGLRLIYYSQIVNDFQKGDIAEGYSVSREKKESFPLTVTSAQKNPTAFYLCASSYRGPNTEAFFGQGTRLTVV.

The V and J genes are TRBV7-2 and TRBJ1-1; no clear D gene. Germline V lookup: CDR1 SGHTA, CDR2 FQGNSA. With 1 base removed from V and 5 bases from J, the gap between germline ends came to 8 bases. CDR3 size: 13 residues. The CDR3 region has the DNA TGTGCCAGCAGCTTAGTTAGGGAAACTGAAGCTTTCTTT. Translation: CASSLVRETEAFF.

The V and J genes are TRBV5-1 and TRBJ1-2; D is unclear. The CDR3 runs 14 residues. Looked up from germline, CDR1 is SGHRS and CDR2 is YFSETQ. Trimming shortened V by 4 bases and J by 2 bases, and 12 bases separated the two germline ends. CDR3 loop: CASSTSSLNYGYTF. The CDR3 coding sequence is TGCGCCAGCAGCACGTCCTCATTGAACTATGGCTACACCTTC.